This T cell receptor beta chain was recovered during a study of kidney transplant recipient with SARS-CoV-2 infection (dated by TCRdb to 2020 to 2023). The sequencer listed for this sample is Illumina MiSeq. Profiling of the peripheral T cell repertoire targeted human TCRbeta genes. As for the authors' bioinformatics: To account for variability over time, differences in clonotype abundance were tested using beta-binomial modelling. Clonotypes that had expanded were screened against the ImmuneCODE reference database of SARS-CoV-2-associated TCRs and mapped onto regions of the viral genome. Additional repertoire analyses examined TRBV gene usage, CDR3 length, CDR3 amino acid overlap between time points, distributions of clonotype abundance, and Jaccard similarity. TCRdb's own reprocessing of the public reads used fastp at Q25 and MiXCR and kept productive beta chains. Rows with a matching CDR3 protein are joined into one entry that keeps the most common DNA and genes. None of the V and J calls come from the authors' own analysis; TCRdb made them. The sample table contains 200,000 to 300,000 distinct CDR3 sequences; only one count was recorded for less than 35% of them. The ten largest clones add up to nearly 7.5% of the sample.

From the cysteine through the phenylalanine, the CDR3 covers 21 amino acids. The read is trimmed to its CDR3 DNA, 63 bases read in frame from base 1. On this clonotype itself: Its target antigen remains unknown. One base away there is no much larger clone; base qualities are not given.

Sample time point, as interpreted from the label and publication: pre-pandemic baseline sample and day 111 after first positive SARS-CoV-2 test. This receptor was identified in a male patient aged 25-45 years who had COVID-19 and was a kidney transplant recipient. After a transplant, not all T cells may be the patient's own; some may come from the graft donor. The starting material was a blood sample, obtained at baseline and on roughly day 110 from a kidney transplant recipient. The receptor chain draws on TRBV21-1 and TRBJ2-2; TRBD1, the table's D call, was not compared with the DNA. TRBV21-1 is a known pseudogene. This receptor has the CDR3 CASSKVKPGHGPKERTGELFF. The sequenced DNA: TGTGCCAGCAGCAAAGTGAAACCGGGACATGGCCCGAAGGAGAGGACCGGGGAGCTGTTTTTT.